The rows below give T cell receptor beta chains drawn from one sample of a study of CD8 T cells in Susac syndrome. TCRdb re-called the immunoSEQ multiplex PCR reads with MiXCR, one entry per CDR3 protein. The table lists about 240,000 distinct CDR3 sequences, approximately 95% of them singletons. Sequences were obtained from CD4+ T cells from PBMCs. Receptors originate from a human donor with Susac syndrome. The CDR3 runs from the conserved cysteine through the conserved F or W. Each record gives: V gene, clone size, CDR3 protein. Size is omitted from some rows. Given values are once, few, many or a class for expanded clones.

>TRBV12-3/TRBV12-4|-
CASSSSGGQFF
>TRBV7-9|once
CASSLWTSDRSTDTQYF
>TRBV5-4|-
CASSPKSLAGSPYEQYF
>TRBV29-1|once
CSVGLQGEFTEAFF
>TRBV30|-
CAWRPVDRELMPQHF
>TRBV20-1|-
CSARQKGVAYNEQFF
>TRBV20-1|-
CSASLTSGVGETQYF
>TRBV24-1|-
CATSDPHSPNTEAFF
>TRBV7-3|-
CASSFNRGGQYEQFF
>TRBV3-1|once
CASSQDSGYTF
>TRBV24-1|-
CATSDPTSGLYNEQFF
>TRBV5-4|-
CASSLYVPPTGELFF
>TRBV2|-
CASRLAGVYEQYF
>TRBV28|-
CASIDRGPYNEQFF
>TRBV5-1|-
CASSLSGGNSYNEQFF
>TRBV20-1|-
CSASPAGELFF
>TRBV11-2|once
CASTDPGRKGQETQYF
>TRBV4-1|-
CASSQVTGNQPQHF
>TRBV6-5|-
CASSYSIGGTAYEQYF
>TRBV25-1|-
CASSGLRSTDTQYF
>TRBV4-1|-
CASSPGTSGMSSYNEQFF
>TRBV25-1|-
CASSVTFSNQPQHF
>TRBV29-1|-
CSVQILDDPYEQYF
>TRBV20-1|-
CSAGRAGTHSYEQYF
>TRBV19|-
CATRDRGLGAEAFF
>TRBV24-1|-
CATSDPKTGAQPQHF
>TRBV7-2|once
CASSLNRQGNEQFF
>TRBV30|-
CAWSVRRGNYGYTF
>TRBV5-4|once
CASSPWDVEDYEQYF
>TRBV7-3|-
CVSSLDGVRYNEQFF
>TRBV3-1|-
CASSQGLTWREVYNEQFF
>TRBV29-1|-
CSVGGGLLETQYF
>TRBV9|-
CASSGQGSDEQYF
>TRBV9|-
CASMPGASGNTIYF
>TRBV12-3/TRBV12-4|-
CASRDGKPDTQYF
>TRBV29-1|-
CSGAGSRGDTEAFF
>TRBV27|-
CASSFWGTNQPQHF
>TRBV29-1|-
CSVEPRGHEKLFF
>TRBV30|-
CAWSVEGSNQPQHF